In its sample, the clone carrying this T cell receptor (beta chain) was seen a few times. What it recognizes is unknown. This entry comes from a study of blood T cells in healthy people across ages. Study at large: Capture via template switching afforded approximately one barcoded beta molecule per two T cells.

Regarding the study as a whole: Per million T cells, TCR beta diversity dropped roughly linearly as age increased. Estimates of total diversity, which came from one million sequenced T cells, were considered to be underestimates. Bulk PBMC profiling left naive and antigen-experienced comparisons inconclusive.

Combining a sample-barcoded 5' primer with a J-beta primer mix, a second PCR ran for roughly 6 to 12 cycles. One entry per CDR3 protein, called by TCRdb with MiXCR from the 5' RACE reads. This sample has about 640,000 distinct CDR3 sequences, with roughly 58% found just once. The CDR3 totals 14 residues. Germline V gives CDR1 SQVTM, CDR2 ANQGSEA. V shed 4 bases and J 8 bases; nucleotides not matched to a gene: 11. The specimen sequenced was blood. The rearrangement joins TRBV29-1 to TRBJ2-3; 8 positions agree with TRBD1. This clonotype originated in a man aged 55 to 69 in good health. The CDR3 region is CSVGGRGLGITQYF. The CDR3 region has the DNA TGCAGCGTTGGAGGCAGGGGGCTAGGGATTACGCAGTATTTT.